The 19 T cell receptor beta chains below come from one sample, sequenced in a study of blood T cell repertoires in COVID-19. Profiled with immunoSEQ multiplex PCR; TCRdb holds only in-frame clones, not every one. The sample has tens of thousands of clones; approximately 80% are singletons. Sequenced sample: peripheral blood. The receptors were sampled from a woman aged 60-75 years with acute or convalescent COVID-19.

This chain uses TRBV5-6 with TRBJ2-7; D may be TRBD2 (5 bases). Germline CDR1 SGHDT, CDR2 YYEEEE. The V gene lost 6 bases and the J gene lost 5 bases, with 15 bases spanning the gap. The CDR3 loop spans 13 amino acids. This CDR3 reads CASIGLATHEQYF. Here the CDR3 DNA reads TGTGCCAGCATTGGCCTAGCTACCCACGAGCAGTACTTC. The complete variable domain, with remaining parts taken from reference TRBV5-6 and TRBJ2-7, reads DAGVTQSPTHLIKTRGQQVTLRCSPKSGHDTVSWYQQALGQGPQFIFQYYEEEERQRGNFPDRFSGHQFPNYSSELNVNALLLGDSALYLCASIGLATHEQYFGPGTRLTVT.

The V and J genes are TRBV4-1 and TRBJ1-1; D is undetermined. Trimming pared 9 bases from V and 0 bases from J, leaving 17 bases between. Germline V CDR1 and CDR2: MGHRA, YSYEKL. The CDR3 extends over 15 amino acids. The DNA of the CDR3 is TGCGCCAGTAGCGACCTGGAGGGCTTGAACACTGAAGCTTTCTTT. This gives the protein CASSDLEGLNTEAFF.

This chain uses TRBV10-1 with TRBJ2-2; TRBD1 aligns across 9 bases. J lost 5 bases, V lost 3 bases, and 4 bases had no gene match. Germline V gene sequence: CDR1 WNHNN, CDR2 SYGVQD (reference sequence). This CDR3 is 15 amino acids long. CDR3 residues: CASSDWDRDTGELFF. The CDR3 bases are TGCGCCAGCAGTGATTGGGACAGGGATACCGGGGAGCTGTTTTTT.

The CDR3 DNA is TGTGCCAGCAGTTTTAGGGGGGGTGGCTACACCTTC. Translation gives CASSFRGGGYTF. V is TRBV28 and J is TRBJ1-2, with D tentatively TRBD1 (6 bases). This CDR3 region has 12 residues. Trimming stripped 3 bases from V and 7 bases from J, with 9 bases between. Germline V gives CDR1 MDHEN, CDR2 SYDVKM.

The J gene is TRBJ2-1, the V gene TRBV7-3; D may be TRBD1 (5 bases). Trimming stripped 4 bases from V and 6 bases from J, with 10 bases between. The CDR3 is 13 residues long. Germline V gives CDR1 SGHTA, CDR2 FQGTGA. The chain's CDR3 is CASSSGPANEQFF. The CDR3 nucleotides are TGTGCCAGCAGCTCAGGGCCCGCCAATGAGCAGTTCTTC.

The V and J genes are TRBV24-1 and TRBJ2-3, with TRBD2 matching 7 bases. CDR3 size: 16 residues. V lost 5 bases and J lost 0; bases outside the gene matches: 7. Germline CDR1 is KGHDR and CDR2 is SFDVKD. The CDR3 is CATSAAGGGSTDTQYF. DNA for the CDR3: TGTGCCACCAGTGCCGCCGGGGGAGGGAGCACAGATACGCAGTATTTT.

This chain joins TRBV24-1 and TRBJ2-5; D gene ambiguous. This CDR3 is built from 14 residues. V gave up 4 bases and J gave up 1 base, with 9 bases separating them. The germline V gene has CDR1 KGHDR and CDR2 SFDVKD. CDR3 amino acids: CATSDPVAQETQYF. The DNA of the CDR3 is TGTGCCACCAGTGACCCGGTTGCCCAAGAGACCCAGTACTTC.

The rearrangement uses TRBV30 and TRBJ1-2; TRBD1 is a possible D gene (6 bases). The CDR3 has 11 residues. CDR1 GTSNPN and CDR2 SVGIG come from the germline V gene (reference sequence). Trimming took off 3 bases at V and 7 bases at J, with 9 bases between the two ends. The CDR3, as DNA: TGTGCCTGGAGCAGGGGTCTTGGCTACACCTTC. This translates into CAWSRGLGYTF.

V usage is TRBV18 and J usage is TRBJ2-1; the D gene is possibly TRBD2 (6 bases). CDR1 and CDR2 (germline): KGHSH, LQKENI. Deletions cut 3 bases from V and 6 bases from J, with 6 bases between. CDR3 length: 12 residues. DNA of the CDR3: TGTGCCAGCTCACCCGGGGGCAATGAGCAGTTCTTC. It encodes CASSPGGNEQFF.

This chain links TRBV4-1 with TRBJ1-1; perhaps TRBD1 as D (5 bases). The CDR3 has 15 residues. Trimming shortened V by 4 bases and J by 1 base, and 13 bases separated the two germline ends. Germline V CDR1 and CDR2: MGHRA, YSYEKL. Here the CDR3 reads CASSLHTGENTEAFF. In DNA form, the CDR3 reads TGCGCCAGCAGCCTACACACAGGAGAGAACACTGAAGCTTTCTTT.

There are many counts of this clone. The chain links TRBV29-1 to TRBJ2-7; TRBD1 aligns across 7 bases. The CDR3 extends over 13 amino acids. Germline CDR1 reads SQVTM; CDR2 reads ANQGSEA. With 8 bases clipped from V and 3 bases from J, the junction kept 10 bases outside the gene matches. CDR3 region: CSHDRARSYEQYV. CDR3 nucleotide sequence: TGCAGCCACGACAGGGCAAGAAGCTACGAGCAGTACGTC.

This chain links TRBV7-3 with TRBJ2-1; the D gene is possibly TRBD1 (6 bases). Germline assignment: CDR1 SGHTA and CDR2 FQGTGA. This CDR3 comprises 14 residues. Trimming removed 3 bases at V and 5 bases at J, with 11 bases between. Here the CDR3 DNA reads TGTGCCAGCAGCTTCGGACAGATTAACAATGAGCAGTTCTTC. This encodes CASSFGQINNEQFF.

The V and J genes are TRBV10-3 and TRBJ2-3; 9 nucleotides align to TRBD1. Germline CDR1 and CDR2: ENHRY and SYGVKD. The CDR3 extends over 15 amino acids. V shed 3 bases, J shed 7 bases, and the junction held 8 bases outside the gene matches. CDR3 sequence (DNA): TGTGCCATCAGTGACGTGGGACAGGGTGTGAATACGCAGTATTTT. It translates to CAISDVGQGVNTQYF.

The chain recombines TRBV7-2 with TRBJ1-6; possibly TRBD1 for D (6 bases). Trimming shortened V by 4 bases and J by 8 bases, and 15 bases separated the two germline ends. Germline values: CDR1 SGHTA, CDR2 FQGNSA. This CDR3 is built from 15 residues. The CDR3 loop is CASSSIRGTDSPLHF. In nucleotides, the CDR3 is TGTGCCAGCAGCTCGATCAGGGGTACGGATTCACCCCTCCACTTT.

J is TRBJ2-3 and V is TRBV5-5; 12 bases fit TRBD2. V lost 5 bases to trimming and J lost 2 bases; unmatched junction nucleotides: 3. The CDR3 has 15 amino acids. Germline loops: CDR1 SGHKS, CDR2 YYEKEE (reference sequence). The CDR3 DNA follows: TGTGCCAGCAGGTCTAGCGGGGGGGCCACAGATACGCAGTATTTT. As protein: CASRSSGGATDTQYF.

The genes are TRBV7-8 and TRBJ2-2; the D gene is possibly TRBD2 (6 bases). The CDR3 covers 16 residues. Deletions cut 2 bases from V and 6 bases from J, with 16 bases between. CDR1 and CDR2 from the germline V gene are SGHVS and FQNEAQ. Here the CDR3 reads CASSLFGGIYSGELFF. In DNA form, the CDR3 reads TGTGCCAGCAGCTTATTTGGGGGGATTTATTCCGGGGAGCTGTTTTTT.

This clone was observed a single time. The CDR3: CASSHEKDREETQYF. In nucleotides, the CDR3 is TGTGCCAGCAGCCATGAGAAAGACAGGGAGGAGACCCAGTACTTC. The rearrangement joins TRBV5-6 to TRBJ2-5, with 7 bases that match TRBD1. Looked up from germline, CDR1 is SGHDT and CDR2 is YYEEEE. With V trimmed by 4 bases and J by 5 bases, 11 bases remained unmatched. The CDR3 is made up of 15 amino acids.

In DNA form, the CDR3 reads TGTGCCAGCAGCTTACAGGGAAGCTTATACAATGAGCAGTTCTTC. Translated, it gives CASSLQGSLYNEQFF. The V and J genes are TRBV7-2 and TRBJ2-1, with D tentatively TRBD1 (5 bases). Germline V gene data show CDR1 as SGHTA and CDR2 as FQGNSA. The V end was cut by 2 bases, the J end by 4 bases, with 12 bases between. CDR3 size: 15 residues.

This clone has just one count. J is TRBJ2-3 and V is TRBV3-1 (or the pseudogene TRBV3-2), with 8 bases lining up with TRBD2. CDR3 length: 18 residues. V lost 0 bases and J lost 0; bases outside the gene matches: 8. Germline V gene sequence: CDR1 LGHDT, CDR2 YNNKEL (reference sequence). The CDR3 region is CASSQDWAGGPSTDTQYF. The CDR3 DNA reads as TGTGCCAGCAGCCAAGACTGGGCGGGGGGCCCTAGCACAGATACGCAGTATTTT.